This TCR beta chain originates from a study of blood T cell repertoires in COVID-19. Study context: From T cells, B-cell-depleted T cells, or PBMCs came the material, which was cDNA or gDNA.

V dropped 6 bases and J dropped 4 bases, with 10 bases sitting between them. Germline-derived CDR1 and CDR2 are MNHEY and SVGAGI. This CDR3 has 12 amino acids. The authors' processing: Estimation of nucleated cell counts relied on the amplification of reference gene primers. Method: immunoSEQ multiplex PCR; TCRdb's copy keeps in-frame clones and lacks some. The V and J calls and the clone size are those of that table, but D and trimming were determined from the DNA. This table holds some 180,000 clones, around 80% found once. The rearrangement uses TRBV6-5 and TRBJ2-7; D remains ambiguous. This TCR was recovered from a woman older than 75 with active or convalescent COVID-19. Sequencing input: peripheral blood. The DNA for the CDR3 is TGTGCCAGCAGCCCCGGAGCATACGAGCAGTACTTC. Encoded protein: CASSPGAYEQYF.